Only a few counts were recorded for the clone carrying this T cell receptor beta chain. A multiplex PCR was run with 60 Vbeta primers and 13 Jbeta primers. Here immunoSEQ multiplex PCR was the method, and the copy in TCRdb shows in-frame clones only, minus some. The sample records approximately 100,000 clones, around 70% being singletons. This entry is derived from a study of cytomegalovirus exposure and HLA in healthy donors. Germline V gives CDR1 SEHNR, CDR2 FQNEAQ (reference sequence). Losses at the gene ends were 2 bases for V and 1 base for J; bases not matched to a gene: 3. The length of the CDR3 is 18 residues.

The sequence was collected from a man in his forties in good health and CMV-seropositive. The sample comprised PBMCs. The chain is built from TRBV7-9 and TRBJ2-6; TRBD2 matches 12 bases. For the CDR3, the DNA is TGTGCCAGCAGCTTAAAAACTAGCGGGAGGTCTGGGGCCAACGTCCTGACTTTC. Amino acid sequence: CASSLKTSGRSGANVLTF.